This T cell receptor beta chain was found in a study of T cells after yellow fever vaccination. Study outcomes and limitations: Bulk-population clonotypes that are abundant could appear as contaminants in FACS-sorted repertoires. Peaking faster, on day 5 versus 15, the secondary response was nonetheless weaker.

There are a few counts of this clonotype. Its specificity is unknown. Per germline, CDR1 MNHEY and CDR2 SVGAGI. The length of the CDR3 is 19 residues. V was shortened by 4 bases and J by 3 bases, with 25 bases between the two germline ends. The TCR cDNA carried a universal primer site and UMIs from 5'RACE template switching. Via MiXCR, TCRdb re-called the 5' RACE reads, giving one row per CDR3 protein. This table has 450,000 to 600,000 distinct CDR3 sequences, 13% appearing once. The TCR was taken from a man younger than 45 who received the YFV17D yellow fever vaccine. Sequencing was performed on PBMCs, taken on the day of the yellow fever booster vaccination. V gene TRBV6-5 combines with J gene TRBJ2-1; TRBD2 might be the D (5 bases). CDR3 nucleotide sequence: TGTGCCAGCAGTTCTTCCCCCCCGAGGTGGAGCGGAGTCTACAATGAGCAGTTCTTC. Amino acid sequence: CASSSSPPRWSGVYNEQFF.